Listed below are T cell receptor beta chains from one sample, sequenced in a study of blood T cell repertoires in COVID-19. The repertoire was sequenced with immunoSEQ multiplex PCR; TCRdb's copy has only in-frame clones and lacks some. In the table there are roughly 81,000 clones, around four fifths of which are singletons. The sample comprised peripheral blood. These receptor sequences come from an older woman with acute or convalescent COVID-19. The CDR3 runs from the conserved cysteine through the conserved F or W. The D gene is left open where the match is weak. Expanded clones get a size class; other rows say once, few or many, or leave the size out.

v_gene: TRBV2
d_gene: .
j_gene: TRBJ1-5
abundance: .
CDR3aa: CASSSDSQPQHF
CDR3nt: TGTGCCAGCAGTTCAGACAGTCAGCCCCAGCATTTT

v_gene: TRBV6-5
d_gene: TRBD1
j_gene: TRBJ1-3
abundance: few
CDR3aa: CASSPTGIAGNTIYF
CDR3nt: TGTGCCAGCAGCCCGACAGGGATCGCTGGAAACACCATATATTTT

v_gene: TRBV10-3
d_gene: .
j_gene: TRBJ1-2
abundance: .
CDR3aa: CAITGGSNYGYTF
CDR3nt: TGTGCCATCACGGGGGGCTCTAACTATGGCTACACCTTC

v_gene: TRBV18
d_gene: .
j_gene: TRBJ1-5
abundance: .
CDR3aa: CASSPPHRAQPQHF
CDR3nt: TGTGCCAGCTCACCACCCCACAGGGCTCAGCCCCAGCATTTT

v_gene: TRBV11-2
d_gene: TRBD2
j_gene: TRBJ2-5
abundance: .
CDR3aa: CASSFGTSEGETQYF
CDR3nt: TGTGCCAGCAGCTTCGGGACTAGCGAAGGAGAGACCCAGTACTTC

v_gene: TRBV11-2
d_gene: TRBD1
j_gene: TRBJ1-5
abundance: .
CDR3aa: CASSPGQGAGQPQHF
CDR3nt: TGTGCCAGCAGCCCAGGACAGGGGGCGGGTCAGCCCCAGCATTTT

v_gene: TRBV25-1
d_gene: TRBD1
j_gene: TRBJ1-6
abundance: .
CDR3aa: CASLGQGGSPLHF
CDR3nt: TGTGCCAGCTTGGGACAGGGGGGTTCACCCCTCCACTTT

v_gene: TRBV6-5
d_gene: .
j_gene: TRBJ2-1
abundance: .
CDR3aa: CASSYSRVPVGQFF
CDR3nt: TGTGCCAGCAGTTACTCGAGGGTGCCTGTTGGGCAGTTCTTC

v_gene: TRBV11-2
d_gene: .
j_gene: TRBJ1-2
abundance: few
CDR3aa: CASSSRTENGYTF
CDR3nt: TGTGCCAGCAGCTCAAGGACAGAGAATGGCTACACCTTC

v_gene: TRBV5-6
d_gene: TRBD1
j_gene: TRBJ2-3
abundance: .
CDR3aa: CASSSPTGVLTDTQYF
CDR3nt: TGTGCCAGCAGCTCCCCGACAGGGGTATTGACAGATACGCAGTATTTT

v_gene: TRBV19
d_gene: TRBD2
j_gene: TRBJ2-5
abundance: .
CDR3aa: CASRGGKETQYF
CDR3nt: TGTGCCAGTAGGGGAGGGAAAGAGACCCAGTACTTC

v_gene: TRBV5-1
d_gene: .
j_gene: TRBJ1-1
abundance: .
CDR3aa: CASSLTPGGEKAFF
CDR3nt: TGCGCCAGCAGCCTGACTCCTGGCGGGGAGAAAGCTTTCTTT

v_gene: TRBV28
d_gene: TRBD2
j_gene: TRBJ2-1
abundance: .
CDR3aa: CASRLFSGGPYNEQFF
CDR3nt: TGTGCCAGCAGGCTTTTCAGCGGGGGCCCCTACAATGAGCAGTTCTTC

v_gene: TRBV6-5
d_gene: .
j_gene: TRBJ1-5
abundance: .
CDR3aa: CASRALGVGDQPQHF
CDR3nt: TGTGCCAGCAGAGCTCTGGGTGTAGGAGATCAGCCCCAGCATTTT

v_gene: TRBV5-1
d_gene: TRBD1
j_gene: TRBJ2-5
abundance: .
CDR3aa: CASSPPTGGPQETQYF
CDR3nt: TGCGCCAGCAGCCCACCGACAGGGGGACCTCAAGAGACCCAGTACTTC

v_gene: TRBV27
d_gene: TRBD1
j_gene: TRBJ1-1
abundance: few
CDR3aa: CASRFQETGRAFF
CDR3nt: TGTGCCAGCAGGTTTCAGGAGACAGGGAGGGCTTTCTTT

v_gene: TRBV11-2
d_gene: .
j_gene: TRBJ1-2
abundance: .
CDR3aa: CASSSRYGYTF
CDR3nt: TGTGCCAGCAGCTCTAGATATGGCTACACCTTC

v_gene: TRBV5-1
d_gene: TRBD1
j_gene: TRBJ2-7
abundance: .
CDR3aa: CASSEDRGVEQYF
CDR3nt: TGCGCCAGCAGCGAGGACAGGGGCGTCGAGCAGTACTTC

v_gene: TRBV3-1/TRBV3-2
d_gene: .
j_gene: TRBJ2-1
abundance: .
CDR3aa: CASSQGTGQFF
CDR3nt: TGTGCCAGCAGCCAGGGTACAGGGCAGTTCTTC

v_gene: TRBV2
d_gene: TRBD2
j_gene: TRBJ2-7
abundance: .
CDR3aa: CASSEDYSGSYEQYF
CDR3nt: TGTGCCAGCAGTGAAGATTATAGCGGGTCCTACGAGCAGTACTTC

v_gene: TRBV4-1
d_gene: TRBD1
j_gene: TRBJ1-6
abundance: .
CDR3aa: CASSLGGQGLGPLHF
CDR3nt: TGCGCCAGCAGCCTCGGGGGACAGGGTTTAGGACCCCTCCACTTT

v_gene: TRBV7-8
d_gene: .
j_gene: TRBJ1-1
abundance: .
CDR3aa: CASSLVGGYDTEAFF
CDR3nt: TGTGCCAGCAGCTTAGTTGGGGGGTACGACACTGAAGCTTTCTTT

v_gene: TRBV5-1
d_gene: .
j_gene: TRBJ1-2
abundance: .
CDR3aa: CASRDSEANYGYTF
CDR3nt: TGCGCCAGCAGGGACAGTGAAGCTAACTATGGCTACACCTTC

v_gene: TRBV9
d_gene: TRBD2
j_gene: TRBJ2-1
abundance: .
CDR3aa: CASSVDSRGSGNEQFF
CDR3nt: TGTGCCAGCAGCGTAGACTCGCGGGGGTCTGGCAATGAGCAGTTCTTC

v_gene: TRBV9
d_gene: .
j_gene: TRBJ1-6
abundance: .
CDR3aa: CASSARAGVNSPLHF
CDR3nt: TGTGCCAGCAGCGCAAGGGCAGGGGTTAATTCACCCCTCCACTTT

v_gene: TRBV6-5
d_gene: TRBD1
j_gene: TRBJ1-1
abundance: .
CDR3aa: CASRSGGKRNTEAFF
CDR3nt: TGTGCCAGCAGGTCAGGGGGGAAGAGGAACACTGAAGCTTTCTTT

v_gene: TRBV18
d_gene: TRBD1
j_gene: TRBJ1-2
abundance: .
CDR3aa: CASSRDRDYGYTF
CDR3nt: TGTGCCAGCTCACGGGACAGGGACTATGGCTACACCTTC

v_gene: TRBV18
d_gene: .
j_gene: TRBJ2-5
abundance: .
CDR3aa: CASSGEVQETQYF
CDR3nt: TGTGCCAGCTCAGGGGAGGTCCAAGAGACCCAGTACTTC

v_gene: TRBV19
d_gene: .
j_gene: TRBJ1-5
abundance: .
CDR3aa: CASRERNQPQHF
CDR3nt: TGTGCCAGCAGGGAACGCAATCAGCCCCAGCATTTT

v_gene: TRBV3-1/TRBV3-2
d_gene: .
j_gene: TRBJ2-5
abundance: once
CDR3aa: CASSRAETQYF
CDR3nt: TGTGCCAGCAGCCGGGCCGAGACCCAGTACTTC

v_gene: TRBV12-3/TRBV12-4
d_gene: .
j_gene: TRBJ2-1
abundance: .
CDR3aa: CASKGGNEQFF
CDR3nt: TGTGCCAGCAAAGGGGGCAATGAGCAGTTCTTC

v_gene: TRBV5-5
d_gene: .
j_gene: TRBJ1-5
abundance: .
CDR3aa: CASSRWAESNQPQHF
CDR3nt: TGTGCCAGCAGCCGGTGGGCAGAGAGCAATCAGCCCCAGCATTTT

v_gene: TRBV3-1/TRBV3-2
d_gene: TRBD1
j_gene: TRBJ1-4
abundance: few
CDR3aa: CASSPGTGGATNEKLFF
CDR3nt: TGTGCCAGCAGCCCTGGGACAGGGGGCGCGACTAATGAAAAACTGTTTTTT

v_gene: TRBV18
d_gene: TRBD1
j_gene: TRBJ1-1
abundance: .
CDR3aa: CASSRMTGMNTEAFF
CDR3nt: TGTGCCAGCTCACGGATGACAGGGATGAACACTGAAGCTTTCTTT

v_gene: TRBV25-1
d_gene: .
j_gene: TRBJ1-3
abundance: .
CDR3aa: CASIQGNTIYF
CDR3nt: TGTGCCAGCATACAGGGAAACACCATATATTTT

v_gene: TRBV7-6
d_gene: TRBD1
j_gene: TRBJ1-2
abundance: .
CDR3aa: CASSLADTGGGYGYTF
CDR3nt: TGTGCCAGCAGCTTAGCAGATACAGGGGGCGGCTATGGCTACACCTTC

v_gene: TRBV9
d_gene: TRBD1
j_gene: TRBJ1-4
abundance: .
CDR3aa: CASSGGDRVGKLFF
CDR3nt: TGTGCCAGCAGCGGAGGGGACAGGGTTGGAAAACTGTTTTTT

v_gene: TRBV7-9
d_gene: TRBD1
j_gene: TRBJ1-1
abundance: .
CDR3aa: CASSLATGVGTEAFF
CDR3nt: TGTGCCAGCAGCTTAGCGACAGGGGTGGGCACTGAAGCTTTCTTT

v_gene: TRBV5-1
d_gene: TRBD1
j_gene: TRBJ1-6
abundance: once
CDR3aa: CASSLEDRGYSPLHF
CDR3nt: TGCGCCAGCAGCTTGGAAGACAGGGGTTATTCACCCCTCCACTTT

v_gene: TRBV12-3/TRBV12-4
d_gene: .
j_gene: TRBJ1-1
abundance: once
CDR3aa: CASRYLVGEAFF
CDR3nt: TGTGCCAGCAGGTACCTCGTTGGGGAGGCTTTCTTT

v_gene: TRBV5-1
d_gene: .
j_gene: TRBJ1-3
abundance: .
CDR3aa: CASSLGGVAGNTIYF
CDR3nt: TGCGCCAGCAGCCTCGGTGGTGTCGCTGGAAACACCATATATTTT

v_gene: TRBV29-1
d_gene: .
j_gene: TRBJ2-3
abundance: .
CDR3aa: CSVGKIGGTDTQYF
CDR3nt: TGCAGCGTTGGTAAAATAGGGGGCACAGATACGCAGTATTTT

v_gene: TRBV5-1
d_gene: .
j_gene: TRBJ1-1
abundance: .
CDR3aa: CASSLPKPGMGTEAFF
CDR3nt: TGCGCCAGCAGCTTGCCGAAACCAGGGATGGGCACTGAAGCTTTCTTT

v_gene: TRBV7-2
d_gene: .
j_gene: TRBJ2-6
abundance: .
CDR3aa: CASSLDITRSTGANVLTF
CDR3nt: TGTGCCAGCAGCTTAGACATTACTAGATCCACTGGGGCCAACGTCCTGACTTTC

v_gene: TRBV4-1
d_gene: TRBD1
j_gene: TRBJ2-1
abundance: .
CDR3aa: CASRARGLESSYNEQFF
CDR3nt: TGCGCCAGCAGGGCCAGGGGGCTAGAGAGCTCCTACAATGAGCAGTTCTTC

v_gene: TRBV6-5
d_gene: TRBD2
j_gene: TRBJ2-5
abundance: .
CDR3aa: CASIPSGVETQYF
CDR3nt: TGTGCCAGCATCCCTAGCGGGGTGGAGACCCAGTACTTC

v_gene: TRBV24-1
d_gene: .
j_gene: TRBJ2-2
abundance: .
CDR3aa: CATSGGDWELFF
CDR3nt: TGTGCCACCAGTGGGGGCGACTGGGAGCTGTTTTTT

v_gene: TRBV3-1/TRBV3-2
d_gene: TRBD1
j_gene: TRBJ1-1
abundance: .
CDR3aa: CASSYNPGTGDTEAFF
CDR3nt: TGTGCCAGCAGCTATAATCCGGGGACAGGGGACACTGAAGCTTTCTTT

v_gene: TRBV2
d_gene: .
j_gene: TRBJ2-7
abundance: .
CDR3aa: CASVRDNSYEQYF
CDR3nt: TGTGCCAGCGTCAGGGACAACTCCTACGAGCAGTACTTC

v_gene: TRBV2
d_gene: TRBD1
j_gene: TRBJ2-7
abundance: .
CDR3aa: CASRPDREYEQYF
CDR3nt: TGTGCCAGCAGGCCTGACAGGGAGTACGAGCAGTACTTC

v_gene: TRBV6-1
d_gene: .
j_gene: TRBJ2-5
abundance: .
CDR3aa: CASSEVGRETQYF
CDR3nt: TGTGCCAGCAGTGAAGTGGGGCGAGAGACCCAGTACTTC

v_gene: TRBV18
d_gene: .
j_gene: TRBJ1-1
abundance: .
CDR3aa: CASSPGQNTEAFF
CDR3nt: TGTGCCAGCTCACCGGGACAGAACACTGAAGCTTTCTTT

v_gene: TRBV9
d_gene: .
j_gene: TRBJ2-1
abundance: once
CDR3aa: CASSGPMTGVQTYNEQFF
CDR3nt: TGTGCCAGCAGCGGACCGATGACAGGCGTCCAAACCTACAATGAGCAGTTCTTC

v_gene: TRBV19
d_gene: .
j_gene: TRBJ1-2
abundance: .
CDR3aa: CASSRDSWGGYTF
CDR3nt: TGTGCCAGTAGCCGAGACAGCTGGGGTGGCTACACCTTC

v_gene: TRBV6-6
d_gene: .
j_gene: TRBJ1-2
abundance: .
CDR3aa: CASRSLTGGYTF
CDR3nt: TGTGCCAGCAGGAGTCTTACGGGAGGCTACACCTTC